This T cell receptor (beta chain) is drawn from a study of blood T cell repertoires in COVID-19. Recruitment covered about two dozen US areas and drew participants whose ages spanned roughly 18 to 89 years. Sequenced by immunoSEQ multiplex PCR; TCRdb stores in-frame clones only, minus some. The data contain around 450,000 clones, 90% of them singletons. The CDR3 contains 13 residues. Losses at the gene ends were 5 bases for V and 6 bases for J; bases not matched to a gene: 6. Germline CDR1 LNHDA, CDR2 SQIVND (reference sequence). V and J are TRBV19 and TRBJ2-7; 8 bases map to TRBD2. This receptor was identified in a man between 18 and 35 years old who had recovered from COVID-19. What was sequenced was PBMCs or T cells enriched from blood (not recorded which). Written as DNA, the CDR3 is TGTGCCAGTAGTTCGCCCCGGGGGGGCGAGCAGTACTTC. Amino acid sequence: CASSSPRGGEQYF.